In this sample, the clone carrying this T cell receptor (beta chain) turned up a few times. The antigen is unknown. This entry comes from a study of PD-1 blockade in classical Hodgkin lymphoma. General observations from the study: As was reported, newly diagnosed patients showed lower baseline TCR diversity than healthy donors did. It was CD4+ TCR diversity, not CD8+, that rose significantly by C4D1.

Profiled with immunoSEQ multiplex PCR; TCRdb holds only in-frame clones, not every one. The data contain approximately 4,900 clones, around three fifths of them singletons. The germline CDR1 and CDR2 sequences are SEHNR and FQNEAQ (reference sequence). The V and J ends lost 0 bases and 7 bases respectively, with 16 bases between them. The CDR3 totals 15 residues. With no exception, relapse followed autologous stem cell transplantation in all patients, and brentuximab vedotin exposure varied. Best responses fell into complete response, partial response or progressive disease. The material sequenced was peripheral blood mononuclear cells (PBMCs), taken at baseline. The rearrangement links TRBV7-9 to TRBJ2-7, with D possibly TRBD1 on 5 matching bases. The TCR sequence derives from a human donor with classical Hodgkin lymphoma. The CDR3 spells CASSLALDTLREQYF. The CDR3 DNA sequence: TGTGCCAGCAGCTTAGCGCTGGACACCCTTCGTGAGCAGTACTTC.